Listed here are 21 T cell receptor beta chains from one sample, sequenced in a study of T cell responses to AZD1222 COVID-19 vaccine. Sequencing used immunoSEQ multiplex PCR; TCRdb keeps in-frame clones, though not all of them. The data hold more than 120,000 clones, with roughly nine tenths observed a single time. The sequences come from peripheral blood, collected 28 days after the second AZD1222 dose. The receptors were gathered from an adult who received the AZD1222 COVID-19 vaccine.

This clone was observed a few times. This rearrangement joins TRBV7-9 to TRBJ2-7; D is unresolved. Trimming cost V 5 bases and J 2 bases, with 4 bases left between them. Per the germline V gene, CDR1 is SEHNR and CDR2 is FQNEAQ (reference sequence). The CDR3 sequence is 11 residues long. For the CDR3, the DNA is TGTGCCAGCAGCCACGCCTACGAGCAGTACTTC. Translated, it gives CASSHAYEQYF.

The chain carries TRBV6-1 and TRBJ1-2; maybe TRBD1 (5 bases). Germline CDR1 is MNHNS and CDR2 is SASEGT. V gave up 3 bases and J gave up 8 bases, with 13 bases separating them. The CDR3 covers 13 residues. The CDR3 DNA reads as TGTGCCAGCAGTGATTGGGGGTCAGTCGGCTACACCTTC. Translating gives CASSDWGSVGYTF.

CDR3 amino acids: CATSDLQHTQYF. As DNA, the CDR3 is TGTGCCACCAGTGATTTGCAGCATACGCAGTATTTT. J is TRBJ2-3 and V is TRBV24-1; no clear D. Per the germline V gene, CDR1 is KGHDR and CDR2 is SFDVKD. The CDR3 is 12 amino acids. Trimming left V 0 bases short and J 7 bases short, with 4 bases between.

The gene calls are TRBV27 and TRBJ1-2, with D maybe TRBD1 (6 bases). The CDR3 covers 15 residues. Germline V gene sequence: CDR1 MNHEY, CDR2 SMNVEV (reference sequence). Trimming left V 3 bases short and J 0 bases short, with 11 bases between. The CDR3 coding sequence is TGTGCCAGCAGTTTCCGACAGGTTCCTAACTATGGCTACACCTTC. This encodes CASSFRQVPNYGYTF.

CDR3 residues: CAWGSGSYNEQFF. Here the CDR3 DNA reads TGTGCCTGGGGGTCGGGGTCCTACAATGAGCAGTTCTTC. The V gene is TRBV30, the J gene TRBJ2-1; the D gene is possibly TRBD2 (5 bases). From germline, CDR1 is GTSNPN and CDR2 SVGIG (reference sequence). V was pared by 5 bases and J by 1 base, with 9 bases between. The CDR3 consists of 13 residues.

This chain links TRBV4-2 with TRBJ2-7; 11 bases line up with TRBD1. The germline V gene encodes CDR1 LGHNA and CDR2 YNFKEQ. V gave up 1 base and J gave up 5 bases; unmatched junction bases: 4. The CDR3 loop spans 15 amino acids. The CDR3, as DNA: TGTGCCAGCAGCCAAGGGACAGGGGGCCTAGACGAGCAGTACTTC. Amino acids: CASSQGTGGLDEQYF.

The chain couples TRBV6-5 to TRBJ1-2, with D hard to call. V was pared by 4 bases and J by 4 bases, with 19 bases between. Germline V gene data show CDR1 as MNHEY and CDR2 as SVGAGI. CDR3 size: 16 residues. CDR3 protein: CASSSPSAEALYGYTF. The CDR3 bases are TGTGCCAGCAGTTCCCCTTCGGCGGAGGCACTCTATGGCTACACCTTC.

This chain uses TRBV5-1 with TRBJ1-2; 10 bases match TRBD1. Trimming cost V 5 bases and J 2 bases; bases outside gene matches: 3. CDR1 is SGHRS, CDR2 YFSETQ, per germline. The CDR3 has 14 amino acids. CDR3 in amino acids: CASRPGQGNYGYTF. The CDR3 DNA reads TGCGCCAGCAGGCCGGGACAGGGGAACTATGGCTACACCTTC.

The chain recombines TRBV11-2 with TRBJ1-6; D is possibly TRBD1 (5 bases). The CDR3 is made up of 15 amino acids. CDR1 SGHAT and CDR2 FQNNGV come from the germline V gene. Trimming shortened V by 3 bases and J by 10 bases, and 16 bases separated the two germline ends. The CDR3 loop is CASSLGGQLESPLHF. Written as DNA, the CDR3 is TGTGCCAGCAGCTTGGGCGGACAATTAGAATCACCCCTCCACTTT. The whole variable domain, filled in from reference TRBV11-2 and TRBJ1-6, reads EAGVAQSPRYKIIEKRQSVAFWCNPISGHATLYWYQQILGQGPKLLIQFQNNGVVDDSQLPKDRFSAERLKGVDSTLKIQPAKLEDSAVYLCASSLGGQLESPLHFGNGTRLTVT.

This chain connects TRBV29-1 to TRBJ1-2; possibly TRBD1 for D (5 bases). Germline assignment: CDR1 SQVTM and CDR2 ANQGSEA. With 6 bases removed from V and 8 bases from J, the gap between germline ends came to 16 bases. The CDR3 runs 12 residues. The CDR3 here is CSVPYGDGGYTF. The CDR3 DNA reads as TGCAGCGTGCCCTATGGGGACGGGGGCTACACCTTC.

The J gene is TRBJ1-6, the V gene TRBV28, with D possibly TRBD1 on 6 matching bases. There are 14 residues in the CDR3. V lost 3 bases and J lost 7, with 10 bases in between. Germline V gene data show CDR1 as MDHEN and CDR2 as SYDVKM. The CDR3 DNA reads TGTGCCAGCAGTTTTAGTGACAGGAATTCACCCCTCCACTTT. Amino acid sequence: CASSFSDRNSPLHF.

V usage is TRBV6-2 or TRBV6-3 and J usage is TRBJ2-2; D call uncertain. The ends were cut back, 2 bases at V and 7 bases at J, with 2 bases in the middle. CDR1 is MNHEY and CDR2 is SVGEGT in the germline V gene. This CDR3 spans 11 amino acids. The CDR3: CASSYGGELFF. CDR3 in DNA: TGTGCCAGCAGTTACGGCGGGGAGCTGTTTTTT.

As to this clone: The same CDR3 can be traced to other DNA sequences in this sample. The rearrangement joins TRBV30 to TRBJ1-1; perhaps TRBD1 as D (6 bases). The CDR3 runs to 13 residues. V gave up 2 bases and J gave up 4 bases, with 11 bases separating them. From germline, CDR1 is GTSNPN and CDR2 SVGIG (reference sequence). The CDR3 DNA sequence: TGTGCCTGGAGTACCCAGGGGAGCACTGAAGCTTTCTTT. Residues: CAWSTQGSTEAFF. Supplemented by reference TRBV30 and TRBJ1-1, the full variable domain reads SQTIHQWPATLVQPVGSPLSLECTVEGTSNPNLYWYRQAAGRGLQLLFYSVGIGQISSEVPQNLSASRPQDRQFILSSKKLLLSDSGFYLCAWSTQGSTEAFFGQGTRLTVV.

CDR3 bases: TGTGCCAGCAGCTGGCGGACAGGCAAATACGATGGCTACACCTTC. Residues: CASSWRTGKYDGYTF. The gene calls are TRBV7-8 and TRBJ1-2, with 7 bases lining up with TRBD1. J lost 6 bases, V lost 4 bases, and 11 bases had no gene match. The CDR3 contains 15 residues. The germline gives CDR1 SGHVS, CDR2 FQNEAQ.

This chain links TRBV3-1 (or the pseudogene TRBV3-2) with TRBJ1-4; D ambiguous. CDR1 LGHDT and CDR2 YNNKEL come from the germline V gene (reference sequence). Trimming left V 3 bases short and J 12 bases short, with 11 bases between. There are 12 residues in the CDR3. In DNA, the CDR3 is TGTGCCAGCAGCCAGGGGTTCGACCAACTGTTTTTT. Protein product: CASSQGFDQLFF.

This clone was recorded once. This sequence joins TRBV7-9 and TRBJ1-1; 7 bases match TRBD1. The CDR3 has 15 amino acids. In germline, CDR1 is SEHNR, CDR2 FQNEAQ (reference sequence). The V gene end was trimmed by 4 bases and the J gene end by 3 bases; junction bases not matched to a gene: 8. The chain's CDR3 is CASSYRGSGYTEAFF. As DNA, the CDR3 is TGTGCCAGCAGCTACAGGGGTAGCGGATACACTGAAGCTTTCTTT.

This CDR3 is CASSLNKGTAFSTIYF. In DNA, the CDR3 is TGTGCCAGCAGCTTAAATAAGGGAACAGCGTTCAGCACCATATATTTT. The V gene is TRBV7-2, the J gene TRBJ1-3; D unclear. V lost 2 bases and J lost 9, with 20 bases in between. CDR1 and CDR2 from the germline V gene are SGHTA and FQGNSA. The CDR3 contains 16 residues.

The sample holds a few counts of this clone. The rearrangement joins TRBV12-3 or TRBV12-4 to TRBJ1-1; no firm D call. This CDR3 spans 13 amino acids. V lost 6 bases and J lost 1, with 9 bases in between. DNA of the CDR3: TGTGCCAGCAGCCCTGTTACGAACACTGAAGCTTTCTTT. It specifies CASSPVTNTEAFF.

The chain employs TRBV5-4 and TRBJ1-1; tentative D call: TRBD1 (5 bases). The germline CDR1 and CDR2 sequences are SGHNT and YYREEE (reference sequence). Trimming left V 0 bases short and J 6 bases short, with 27 bases between. CDR3 length: 19 amino acids. CDR3 protein: CASSLGQYSITSGFPEAFF. CDR3 nucleotides: TGTGCCAGCAGCTTGGGACAGTATTCTATTACGAGTGGTTTTCCTGAAGCTTTCTTT.

CDR3 loop: CASRAGTDTGELFF. CDR3 nucleotides: TGTGCCAGCAGAGCCGGGACGGACACCGGGGAGCTGTTTTTT. This rearrangement joins TRBV2 to TRBJ2-2; D possibly uses TRBD1 or TRBD2 (5 bases each). V lost 6 bases, J lost 3 bases, and 11 bases lay in between. There are 14 residues in the CDR3. The germline gives CDR1 SNHLY, CDR2 FYNNEI.

The V gene is TRBV19, the J gene TRBJ1-3; 8 positions agree with TRBD1. The V and J ends lost 9 bases and 0 bases, in that order; junction bases with no gene match: 13. The CDR3 is 17 residues long. CDR1 and CDR2 (germline): LNHDA, SQIVND (reference sequence). CDR3 protein: CASLRTGTGGSGNTIYF. The CDR3 DNA is TGTGCCAGCTTACGAACCGGGACAGGCGGCTCTGGAAACACCATATATTTT.